The 22 T cell receptor beta chains below come from one sample, sequenced in a study of cytomegalovirus exposure and HLA in healthy donors. Sequenced by immunoSEQ multiplex PCR; TCRdb stores in-frame clones only, minus some. This table holds 130,000 or so clones, roughly 89% found once. The sequenced material came from PBMCs. The receptor source for this set is a woman aged 18-29 years in good health and CMV-seronegative.

The rearrangement joins TRBV11-2 to TRBJ1-1, with unresolved D. This CDR3 is 13 amino acids long. The V end was cut by 5 bases, the J end by 5 bases, with 12 bases between. The V gene's germline CDR1 is SGHAT and CDR2 FQNNGV. CDR3 sequence (DNA): TGTGCCAGCAGCCCCTGGAGTTCTACTGAAGCTTTCTTT. Its translation: CASSPWSSTEAFF.

This rearrangement joins TRBV6-1 to TRBJ1-1; weak D call: TRBD1 (5 bases). Germline CDR1 MNHNS, CDR2 SASEGT. The CDR3 covers 15 residues. The ends were cut back, 4 bases at V and 5 bases at J, with 17 bases in the middle. CDR3 sequence (DNA): TGTGCCAGCAGTGCCGGGACGGCGGAGGGGACTGAAGCTTTCTTT. Translating it yields CASSAGTAEGTEAFF.

The chain carries TRBV19 and TRBJ1-1, with D maybe TRBD1 (5 bases). Per germline, CDR1 LNHDA and CDR2 SQIVND (reference sequence). The CDR3 covers 15 residues. The V and J ends lost 0 bases and 1 base respectively, with 9 bases between them. The CDR3 DNA sequence: TGTGCCAGTAGTATAGAAGGGGTGGGGAACACTGAAGCTTTCTTT. Protein product: CASSIEGVGNTEAFF.

J is TRBJ1-2 and V is TRBV19, with D perhaps TRBD1 (6 bases). CDR1 and CDR2 from the germline V gene are LNHDA and SQIVND (reference sequence). The CDR3 loop spans 15 amino acids. Deletions cut 3 bases from V and 2 bases from J, with 13 bases between. The CDR3 bases are TGTGCCAGTAGTATCTGGGACAAATCGAACTATGGCTACACCTTC. It specifies CASSIWDKSNYGYTF.

This chain uses TRBV27 with TRBJ2-3; 8 nucleotides line up with TRBD2. With 5 bases clipped from V and 2 bases from J, the junction kept 12 bases outside the gene matches. From germline, CDR1 is MNHEY and CDR2 SMNVEV (reference sequence). The CDR3 covers 17 residues. The CDR3 loop reads CASSPTHLAGYTDTQYF. DNA of the CDR3: TGTGCCAGCAGTCCAACACACTTAGCGGGGTACACAGATACGCAGTATTTT.

The chain joins TRBV10-3 to TRBJ2-7; a weak D match, TRBD2 (6 bases). Germline lookup yields CDR1 ENHRY and CDR2 SYGVKD. Between the trimmed V and J ends, which lost 2 bases and 6 bases, there was a span of 20 bases. The CDR3 runs to 16 residues. CDR3 sequence (DNA): TGTGCCATCAGTGAGCCTAACGGGCCGAGGGGAGGCGAGCAGTACTTC. Translating gives CAISEPNGPRGGEQYF.

The CDR3 bases are TGTGCCAGCTCACCATTTACAGTGCCCTCTGGGGCCAACGTCCTGACTTTC. Residues: CASSPFTVPSGANVLTF. The J gene is TRBJ2-6, the V gene TRBV18; D gene unclear. Germline V gene sequence: CDR1 KGHSH, CDR2 LQKENI. The CDR3 covers 17 residues. V was pared by 2 bases and J by 0 bases, with 11 bases between.

The chain couples TRBV15 to TRBJ2-4, with TRBD2 identical over 7 bases. V lost 5 bases, J lost 5 bases, and 6 bases stayed unmatched. The germline V gene has CDR1 LNHNV and CDR2 YYDKDF (reference sequence). The CDR3 has 14 residues. The CDR3 is CATSGGVRENIQYF. The CDR3 DNA is TGTGCCACCAGCGGGGGGGTTCGGGAAAACATTCAGTACTTC.

The chain is built from TRBV5-1 and TRBJ2-3; D might be TRBD1 (5 bases). This CDR3 contains 15 residues. Trimming took 4 bases from V and 6 from J, leaving 18 bases between them. Germline-derived CDR1 and CDR2 are SGHRS and YFSETQ. This CDR3 is CASSPATALGDTQYF. DNA of the CDR3: TGCGCCAGCAGCCCAGCGACAGCGCTCGGGGATACGCAGTATTTT.

A single count supports this clone. V usage is TRBV27 and J usage is TRBJ1-1; 7 bases match TRBD1. The junction had 6 bases not matched to a gene; V was cut back by 4 bases and J by 7 bases. Germline V gene sequence: CDR1 MNHEY, CDR2 SMNVEV (reference sequence). This CDR3 is 13 amino acids long. The CDR3 here is CASSSRQGFEAFF. The CDR3 DNA is TGTGCCAGCAGTTCGAGACAGGGTTTTGAAGCTTTCTTT.

The chain joins TRBV27 to TRBJ1-4; the D gene is possibly TRBD1 (6 bases). This CDR3 contains 16 residues. Germline CDR1 and CDR2: MNHEY and SMNVEV (reference sequence). Trimming shortened V by 5 bases and J by 7 bases, and 20 bases separated the two germline ends. CDR3 protein: CASSTLAGAYGEKLFF. Here the CDR3 DNA reads TGTGCCAGCAGTACACTTGCGGGGGCCTACGGTGAAAAACTGTTTTTT.

V gene TRBV5-1 combines with J gene TRBJ2-5, with D perhaps matching TRBD1 (6 bases). The CDR3 is 15 residues long. Per the germline V gene, CDR1 is SGHRS and CDR2 is YFSETQ. V lost 4 bases to trimming and J lost 4 bases, with 17 bases between them. DNA for the CDR3: TGCGCCAGCAGCCTCTCAGGGGTCGGAAGAGAGACCCAGTACTTC. It translates to CASSLSGVGRETQYF.

The V gene is TRBV10-3, the J gene TRBJ2-3, with 13 bases matching TRBD2. Looked up from germline, CDR1 is ENHRY and CDR2 is SYGVKD. V lost 6 bases to trimming and J lost 3 bases; unmatched junction nucleotides: 6. The CDR3 is 16 amino acids. CDR3 bases: TGTGCCATCAGCCCGGGACTAGCGGGGAAAACAGATACGCAGTATTTT. It is translated as CAISPGLAGKTDTQYF.

The V call is TRBV27, the J call TRBJ1-6, with D maybe TRBD1 (5 bases). Looked up from germline, CDR1 is MNHEY and CDR2 is SMNVEV (reference sequence). Between the trimmed V and J ends, which lost 3 bases and 7 bases, there was a span of 10 bases. This CDR3 has 14 amino acids. The CDR3 sequence is CASSFRAPNSPLHF. The CDR3 nucleotides are TGTGCCAGCAGTTTCAGGGCGCCGAATTCACCCCTCCACTTT.

The rearrangement links TRBV7-3 to TRBJ2-6, with TRBD1 as a possible D gene (6 bases). V lost 5 bases, J lost 0 bases, and 17 bases lay in between. The CDR3 spans 18 residues. CDR1 is SGHTA, CDR2 FQGTGA, per germline. CDR3 protein: CASSRERQESSGANVLTF. The CDR3 DNA reads TGTGCCAGCAGCCGTGAGCGACAGGAAAGCTCTGGGGCCAACGTCCTGACTTTC.

V is TRBV5-1 and J is TRBJ2-5, with TRBD2 matching 11 bases. Germline values: CDR1 SGHRS, CDR2 YFSETQ. The V segment lost 0 bases and the J segment 5 bases; nucleotides outside the gene matches: 0. The CDR3 length is 14 residues. The CDR3 region is CASSLASGGETQYF. The CDR3 DNA sequence: TGCGCCAGCAGCTTGGCTAGCGGGGGGGAGACCCAGTACTTC.

The chain combines TRBV27 with TRBJ1-1; TRBD1 is a possible D gene (6 bases). The V end lost 0 bases, the J end lost 5 bases, and 19 bases lay between the germline ends. Germline V lookup: CDR1 MNHEY, CDR2 SMNVEV (reference sequence). There are 17 residues in the CDR3. The CDR3 loop reads CASSLSGAPFVGTEAFF. The CDR3 DNA follows: TGTGCCAGCAGTTTATCGGGGGCCCCCTTCGTGGGGACTGAAGCTTTCTTT.

Only one count was recorded for this clone. The gene calls are TRBV28 and TRBJ1-1; 8 bases are shared with TRBD1. The V gene's germline CDR1 is MDHEN and CDR2 SYDVKM. The CDR3 loop spans 14 amino acids. The junction had 10 bases not matched to a gene; V was cut back by 8 bases and J by 5 bases. Here the CDR3 reads CASCRTGWGTEAFF. The CDR3 DNA reads as TGTGCCAGCTGTAGGACAGGGTGGGGGACTGAAGCTTTCTTT. Supplemented by reference TRBV28 and TRBJ1-1, the full variable domain reads DVKVTQSSRYLVKRTGEKVFLECVQDMDHENMFWYRQDPGLGLRLIYFSYDVKMKEKGDIPEGYSVSREKKERFSLILESASTNQTSMYLCASCRTGWGTEAFFGQGTRLTVV.

V gene TRBV10-2 combines with J gene TRBJ1-2; D is undetermined. The CDR3 has 11 amino acids. Deletions cut 5 bases from V and 8 bases from J, with 9 bases between. Germline V gene data show CDR1 as WSHSY and CDR2 as SAAADI. The chain's CDR3 is CASSNIRGYTF. In DNA form, the CDR3 reads TGCGCCAGCAGTAATATACGGGGCTACACCTTC.

The chain is built from TRBV9 and TRBJ1-5; 8 nucleotides align to TRBD1. Germline values: CDR1 SGDLS, CDR2 YYNGEE. The CDR3 is 15 residues long. The trim removed 3 bases at V and 6 bases at J, leaving 8 bases unmatched. CDR3 in amino acids: CASSEGTGMGQPQHF. The CDR3 bases are TGTGCCAGCAGCGAGGGGACAGGCATGGGTCAGCCCCAGCATTTT.

In its sample, this clone was seen once. This chain uses TRBV29-1 with TRBJ1-4; TRBD1 aligns across 7 bases. The CDR3 is 14 residues long. J lost 8 bases, V lost 3 bases, and 9 bases had no gene match. The germline CDR1 and CDR2 sequences are SQVTM and ANQGSEA. Written as DNA, the CDR3 is TGCAGCGTTGATCTTGGACAGGAGGGCGAAAAACTGTTTTTT. It is translated as CSVDLGQEGEKLFF.

The rearrangement links TRBV9 to TRBJ1-3, with a tentative D call TRBD1 (5 bases). Germline CDR1 SGDLS, CDR2 YYNGEE. This CDR3 comprises 15 residues. Trimming stripped 0 bases from V and 4 bases from J, with 11 bases between. CDR3 nucleotide sequence: TGTGCCAGCAGCGTAGTGGGGGGTTCAGGAAACACCATATATTTT. Translated, it gives CASSVVGGSGNTIYF.